This TCR beta chain comes out of a study of blood T cell repertoires in COVID-19. Germline V gene data show CDR1 as LGHDT and CDR2 as YNNKEL (reference sequence). The CDR3 is made up of 17 amino acids. The J segment lost 4 bases and the V segment lost 4 bases, leaving 15 bases of the junction unmatched. Libraries were prepared by immunoSEQ multiplex PCR; TCRdb keeps only in-frame clonotypes and omits some of them. The table lists approximately 52,000 clones, more than 85% of them singletons, with more than 15% in the top ten. J is TRBJ2-5 and V is TRBV3-1 (or the pseudogene TRBV3-2), with TRBD2 identical over 7 bases. This sequence originates from a human donor with active COVID-19. The donor label of this sample is uncertain. The specimen sequenced was peripheral blood. Here the CDR3 reads CASSLSWGGTSRETQYF. CDR3 coding DNA: TGTGCCAGCAGCCTCTCATGGGGGGGAACTAGCCGAGAGACCCAGTACTTC.